Listed below are T cell receptor beta chains from one sample, sequenced in a study of cytomegalovirus exposure and HLA in healthy donors. Profiled with immunoSEQ multiplex PCR; TCRdb holds only in-frame clones, not every one. This table holds about 130,000 clones, roughly 89% found once. The sample comprised PBMCs. These receptors came from a woman aged 18 to 35 in good health and CMV-seronegative. Both conserved end residues are part of each CDR3. The D gene is left open where the match is weak. Not all rows give a size; the values are once, few, many and, for expanded clones, a class.

clone_size: NA; v_call: TRBV27; d_call: TRBD2; j_call: TRBJ2-7; cdr3_nt: TGTGCCAGCAGTTTAAGCCCCGGACTAGCGGGGTCCTACGAGCAGTACTTC; cdr3_aa: CASSLSPGLAGSYEQYF
clone_size: NA; v_call: TRBV28; d_call: NA; j_call: TRBJ1-5; cdr3_nt: TGTGCCAGCAGTTTAGGTACAGGGAGATTGGGTCAGCCCCAGCATTTT; cdr3_aa: CASSLGTGRLGQPQHF
clone_size: NA; v_call: TRBV5-1; d_call: TRBD1; j_call: TRBJ1-2; cdr3_nt: TGCGCCAGCAGCGAAGGGACAGGGTATGGCTACACCTTC; cdr3_aa: CASSEGTGYGYTF
clone_size: once; v_call: TRBV7-6; d_call: NA; j_call: TRBJ2-2; cdr3_nt: TGTGCCAGCAGCTTAGGCGGGTACACCGGGGAGCTGTTTTTT; cdr3_aa: CASSLGGYTGELFF
clone_size: NA; v_call: TRBV6-1; d_call: NA; j_call: TRBJ1-5; cdr3_nt: TGTGCCAGCAGTGTCCGGGGTCTTCTTCAGCCCCAGCATTTT; cdr3_aa: CASSVRGLLQPQHF
clone_size: NA; v_call: TRBV18; d_call: NA; j_call: TRBJ2-2; cdr3_nt: TGTGCCAGCTCACCACGGTCAGCGAACACCGGGGAGCTGTTTTTT; cdr3_aa: CASSPRSANTGELFF
clone_size: NA; v_call: TRBV4-1; d_call: TRBD2; j_call: TRBJ2-7; cdr3_nt: TGCGCCAGCAGCCCAACGACTAGCGGGAGTTACGAGCAGTACTTC; cdr3_aa: CASSPTTSGSYEQYF
clone_size: NA; v_call: TRBV7-2; d_call: TRBD2; j_call: TRBJ2-7; cdr3_nt: TGTGCCAGCAGCTCGTCTAGCGGCCGCTACGAGCAGTACTTC; cdr3_aa: CASSSSSGRYEQYF
clone_size: NA; v_call: TRBV19; d_call: NA; j_call: TRBJ2-1; cdr3_nt: TGTGCCAGTAGTGCGCCTCTGGGCGGGGACTACAATGAGCAGTTCTTC; cdr3_aa: CASSAPLGGDYNEQFF
clone_size: NA; v_call: TRBV19; d_call: NA; j_call: TRBJ1-1; cdr3_nt: TGTGCCAGTAGCGCAGGGGCCCTCGGTGAAGCTTTCTTT; cdr3_aa: CASSAGALGEAFF
clone_size: NA; v_call: TRBV2; d_call: TRBD2; j_call: TRBJ2-7; cdr3_nt: TGTGCCAGCAACGCGGGGGGCGGATCCTACGAGCAGTACTTC; cdr3_aa: CASNAGGGSYEQYF
clone_size: NA; v_call: TRBV6-1; d_call: NA; j_call: TRBJ2-5; cdr3_nt: TGTGCCAGCAGACCCGACCGGGGGAGTCAAGAGACCCAGTACTTC; cdr3_aa: CASRPDRGSQETQYF
clone_size: NA; v_call: TRBV28; d_call: NA; j_call: TRBJ1-2; cdr3_nt: TGTGCCAGCAGCATTTCGAGTATCTATGGCTACACCTTC; cdr3_aa: CASSISSIYGYTF
clone_size: NA; v_call: TRBV11-3; d_call: NA; j_call: TRBJ2-1; cdr3_nt: TGTGCCAGCAGCTTAGATGTGCGGCTAGGAACCTCCTACAATGAGCAGTTCTTC; cdr3_aa: CASSLDVRLGTSYNEQFF
clone_size: once; v_call: TRBV28; d_call: NA; j_call: TRBJ2-7; cdr3_nt: TGTGCCAGCAGTTTAAAGGTCTGGAGCGGCGGGATGTACGAGCAGTACTTC; cdr3_aa: CASSLKVWSGGMYEQYF
clone_size: NA; v_call: TRBV9; d_call: TRBD2; j_call: TRBJ2-1; cdr3_nt: TGTGCCAGCAGCGTGTCCGGGACTAGCGTTTACAATGAGCAGTTCTTC; cdr3_aa: CASSVSGTSVYNEQFF
clone_size: NA; v_call: TRBV28; d_call: TRBD2; j_call: TRBJ2-7; cdr3_nt: TGTGCCAGCAGTTTATGGCTAGCGGGGACTTACGAGCAGTACTTC; cdr3_aa: CASSLWLAGTYEQYF
clone_size: NA; v_call: TRBV7-9; d_call: NA; j_call: TRBJ2-7; cdr3_nt: TGTGCCAGCAGCTCTGAATCCGGGACACCAAACTACGAGCAGTACTTC; cdr3_aa: CASSSESGTPNYEQYF
clone_size: many; v_call: TRBV7-9; d_call: TRBD1; j_call: TRBJ2-7; cdr3_nt: TGTGCCAGCAGCTTAGCGAATGGTCAGGGGGCGACGCAGTACTTC; cdr3_aa: CASSLANGQGATQYF
clone_size: NA; v_call: TRBV19; d_call: NA; j_call: TRBJ2-2; cdr3_nt: TGTGCCAGTAGTATCAACAGCGGGACCGGGGAGCTGTTTTTT; cdr3_aa: CASSINSGTGELFF
clone_size: NA; v_call: TRBV6-1; d_call: NA; j_call: TRBJ1-1; cdr3_nt: TGTGCCAGCAGTACCCTCTGGAGGGAGACTGAAGCTTTCTTT; cdr3_aa: CASSTLWRETEAFF
clone_size: NA; v_call: TRBV29-1; d_call: TRBD1; j_call: TRBJ1-2; cdr3_nt: TGCAGCGTCGCCCGACAGGGATCCCACTACACCTTC; cdr3_aa: CSVARQGSHYTF
clone_size: NA; v_call: TRBV10-3; d_call: TRBD2; j_call: TRBJ2-7; cdr3_nt: TGTGCCATCAGTGAGAGTCGTCTAGCGGGATCCCCGAACTCCTACGAGCAGTACTTC; cdr3_aa: CAISESRLAGSPNSYEQYF
clone_size: NA; v_call: TRBV28; d_call: NA; j_call: TRBJ2-4; cdr3_nt: TGTGCCAGCAGTTTATCCGGAGGAGGACCCATTCAGTACTTC; cdr3_aa: CASSLSGGGPIQYF
clone_size: NA; v_call: TRBV19; d_call: TRBD1; j_call: TRBJ1-5; cdr3_nt: TGTGCCAGCGAACGGACAGGGACCGGGGCCCAGCATTTT; cdr3_aa: CASERTGTGAQHF
clone_size: NA; v_call: TRBV11-3; d_call: NA; j_call: TRBJ2-1; cdr3_nt: TGTGCCAGCAGCTTAGACGGGGAGAAACAGTTCTTC; cdr3_aa: CASSLDGEKQFF
clone_size: NA; v_call: TRBV5-4; d_call: TRBD1; j_call: TRBJ1-4; cdr3_nt: TGTGCCAGCTCCCCCGGGACAGGGCAAGGCAACGAAAAACTGTTTTTT; cdr3_aa: CASSPGTGQGNEKLFF
clone_size: NA; v_call: TRBV11-2; d_call: TRBD1; j_call: TRBJ2-5; cdr3_nt: TGTGCCAGCAGCTTAGGTCTGATGGGACAGCCCCAAGAGACCCAGTACTTC; cdr3_aa: CASSLGLMGQPQETQYF
clone_size: NA; v_call: TRBV9; d_call: TRBD2; j_call: TRBJ2-7; cdr3_nt: TGTGCCAGCAGCGTAGGGGGCGGGAGAGACTACGAGCAGTACTTC; cdr3_aa: CASSVGGGRDYEQYF
clone_size: NA; v_call: TRBV29-1; d_call: TRBD2; j_call: TRBJ2-5; cdr3_nt: TGCAGCGTTGGGGGGGGAGAGACCCAGTACTTC; cdr3_aa: CSVGGGETQYF
clone_size: NA; v_call: TRBV5-1; d_call: NA; j_call: TRBJ2-7; cdr3_nt: TGCGCCAGCAGCTTGATGGCCGGAGCTTCCTACGAGCAGTACTTC; cdr3_aa: CASSLMAGASYEQYF
clone_size: NA; v_call: TRBV27; d_call: TRBD2; j_call: TRBJ2-1; cdr3_nt: TGTGCCAGCAGCCCAGGGACTAGCGGGGGCAATGAGCAGTTCTTC; cdr3_aa: CASSPGTSGGNEQFF
clone_size: NA; v_call: TRBV28; d_call: NA; j_call: TRBJ2-1; cdr3_nt: TGTGCCAGTTCAGGGCGGAGCTCCTACAATGAGCAGTTCTTC; cdr3_aa: CASSGRSSYNEQFF
clone_size: NA; v_call: TRBV28; d_call: NA; j_call: TRBJ2-7; cdr3_nt: TGTGCCAGCAGTTTACTACAGGGTTTCGAGCAGTACTTC; cdr3_aa: CASSLLQGFEQYF
clone_size: NA; v_call: TRBV5-6; d_call: NA; j_call: TRBJ2-1; cdr3_nt: TGTGCCAGCAGCCAGGCAGATCATGAGCAGTTCTTC; cdr3_aa: CASSQADHEQFF
clone_size: NA; v_call: TRBV28; d_call: TRBD1; j_call: TRBJ1-5; cdr3_nt: TGTGCCAGCAGTTTAGAATACCGGGACAGGATGAGGAGTTGGAATCAGCCCCAGCATTTT; cdr3_aa: CASSLEYRDRMRSWNQPQHF
clone_size: NA; v_call: TRBV18; d_call: NA; j_call: TRBJ2-7; cdr3_nt: TGTGCCACCCAGGCAGAAATTGCAGAAAGCTACGAGCAGTACTTC; cdr3_aa: CATQAEIAESYEQYF